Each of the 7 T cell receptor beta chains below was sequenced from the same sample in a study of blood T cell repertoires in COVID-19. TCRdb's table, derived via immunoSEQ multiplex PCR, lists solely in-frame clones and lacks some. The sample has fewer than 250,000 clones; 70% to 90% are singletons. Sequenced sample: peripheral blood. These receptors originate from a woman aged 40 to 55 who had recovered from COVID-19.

The CDR3 sequence: CASSIVGRAAINTEAFF. CDR3 in DNA: TGTGCCAGTAGTATAGTGGGCAGGGCGGCGATAAACACTGAAGCTTTCTTT. The chain links TRBV19 to TRBJ1-1, with a tentative D call TRBD1 (5 bases). CDR3 length equals 17 residues. Germline CDR1 and CDR2: LNHDA and SQIVND (reference sequence). Trimming cost V 1 base and J 2 bases, with 17 bases left between them.

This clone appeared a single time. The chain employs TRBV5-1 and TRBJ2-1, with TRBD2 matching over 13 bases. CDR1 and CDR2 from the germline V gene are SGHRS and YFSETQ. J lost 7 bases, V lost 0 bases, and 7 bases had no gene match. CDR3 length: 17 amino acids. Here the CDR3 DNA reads TGCGCCAGCAGCTTGGATGGGACTAGCGGGACTTTGAATGAGCAGTTCTTC. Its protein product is CASSLDGTSGTLNEQFF.

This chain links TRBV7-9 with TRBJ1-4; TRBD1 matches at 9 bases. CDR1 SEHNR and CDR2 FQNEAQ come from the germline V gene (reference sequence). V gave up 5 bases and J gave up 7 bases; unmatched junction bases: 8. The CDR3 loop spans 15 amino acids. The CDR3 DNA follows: TGTGCCAGCAGCCCTCTACAGGGGGCAGGTGAAAAACTGTTTTTT. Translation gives CASSPLQGAGEKLFF.

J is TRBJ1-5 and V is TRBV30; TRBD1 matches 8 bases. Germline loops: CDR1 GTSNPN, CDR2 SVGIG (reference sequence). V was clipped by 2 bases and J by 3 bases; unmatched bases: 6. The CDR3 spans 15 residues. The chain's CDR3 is CAWSQGASNNQPQHF. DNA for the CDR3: TGTGCCTGGAGTCAGGGGGCGAGCAACAATCAGCCCCAGCATTTT.

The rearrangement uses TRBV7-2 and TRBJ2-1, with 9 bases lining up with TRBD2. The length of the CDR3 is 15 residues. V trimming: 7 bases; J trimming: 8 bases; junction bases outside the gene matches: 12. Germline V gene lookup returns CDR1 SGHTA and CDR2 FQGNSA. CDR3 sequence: CASTWGASGNDEQFF. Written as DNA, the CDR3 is TGTGCCAGCACCTGGGGGGCTAGCGGGAATGATGAGCAGTTCTTC.

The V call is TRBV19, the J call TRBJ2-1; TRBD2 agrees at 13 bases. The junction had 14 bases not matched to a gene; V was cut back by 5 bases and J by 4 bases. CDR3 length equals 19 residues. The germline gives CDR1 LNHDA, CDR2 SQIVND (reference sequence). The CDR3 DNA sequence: TGTGCCAGTAGTGCCCGAGGACTAGCGGGAGACCGACTTTACAATGAGCAGTTCTTC. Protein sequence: CASSARGLAGDRLYNEQFF.

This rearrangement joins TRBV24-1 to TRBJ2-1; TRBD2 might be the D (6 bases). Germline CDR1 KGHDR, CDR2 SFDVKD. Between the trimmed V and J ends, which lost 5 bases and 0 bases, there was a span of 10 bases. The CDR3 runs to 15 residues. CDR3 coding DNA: TGTGCCACCAGTGGAGGGGAGGTCTCCTACAATGAGCAGTTCTTC. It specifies CATSGGEVSYNEQFF.